Ten or more counts support the clone carrying this T cell receptor (beta chain). Its antigen remains unidentified. The sample belongs to a study of T cells in Graves' hyperthyroidism and ophthalmopathy. Regarding the study as a whole: Blood shared most expanded thyroid clonotypes above 0.001. Ophthalmopathy got predicted by the model a median around 6.8 months before its onset.

Germline lookup yields CDR1 SGDLS and CDR2 YYNGEE. The CDR3 contains 12 residues. V lost 0 bases and J 6 bases, leaving 3 bases between the germline ends. Amplification targeted TCR beta CDR3 regions from RNA transcripts. Researchers ran a first-round RT-PCR on the TCR CDR3 using the HTBI primer set. Using its own MiXCR run on the multiplex PCR reads, TCRdb lists one record per CDR3 protein. The sample holds over 150,000 distinct CDR3 sequences; approximately 17% are singletons and the top ten take about 29%. Sequenced sample: blood. The chain recombines TRBV9 with TRBJ2-2; no clear D. This TCR derives from a woman in her 50s with Graves' hyperthyroidism. The CDR3 DNA reads TGTGCCAGCAGCGTAGGCCCCGGGGAGCTGTTTTTT. Protein product: CASSVGPGELFF.